The source of this T cell receptor beta chain is a study of T cell repertoires in cytomegalovirus infection. TCRdb reanalysed the reads using MiXCR and keeps one entry per CDR3 protein. The table has around 94,000 distinct CDR3 sequences, about 15% seen once; the top ten hold over 8%. The V end was cut by 5 bases, the J end by 4 bases, with 9 bases between. Per germline, CDR1 LNHNV and CDR2 YYDKDF (reference sequence). This CDR3 comprises 13 residues. Sequencing was done on a sample of PBMCs. This chain joins TRBV15 and TRBJ1-3, with TRBD1 as a possible D gene (5 bases). The TCR originated in a human donor in good health (CMV status not recorded). Some clones in this sample may be carry-over from other donors' samples. CDR3 bases: TGTGCCACCAGCCCCGGGGGGGGAAACACCATATATTTT. The encoded protein is CATSPGGGNTIYF.